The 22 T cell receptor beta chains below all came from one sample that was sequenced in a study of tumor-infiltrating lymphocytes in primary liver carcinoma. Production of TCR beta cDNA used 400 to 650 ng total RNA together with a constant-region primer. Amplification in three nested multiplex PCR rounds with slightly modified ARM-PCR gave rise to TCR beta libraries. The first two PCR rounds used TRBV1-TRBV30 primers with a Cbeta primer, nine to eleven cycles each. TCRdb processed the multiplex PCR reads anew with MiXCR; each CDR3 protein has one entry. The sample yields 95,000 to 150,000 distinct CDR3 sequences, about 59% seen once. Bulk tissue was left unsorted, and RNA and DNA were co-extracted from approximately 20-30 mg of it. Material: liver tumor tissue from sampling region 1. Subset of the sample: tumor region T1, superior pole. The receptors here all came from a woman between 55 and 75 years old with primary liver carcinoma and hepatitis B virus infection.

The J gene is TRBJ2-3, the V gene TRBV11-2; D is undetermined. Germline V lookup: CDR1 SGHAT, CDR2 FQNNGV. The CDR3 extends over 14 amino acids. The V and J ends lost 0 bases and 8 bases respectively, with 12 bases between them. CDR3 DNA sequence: TGTGCCAGCAGCTTAGAAGTCGGACGAGGTACGCAGTATTTT. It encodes CASSLEVGRGTQYF.

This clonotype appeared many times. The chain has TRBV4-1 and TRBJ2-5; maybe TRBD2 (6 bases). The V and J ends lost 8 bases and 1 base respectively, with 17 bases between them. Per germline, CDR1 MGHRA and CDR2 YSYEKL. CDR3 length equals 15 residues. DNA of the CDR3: TGCGCCAGCGCCCGGGGGTTGGGGACCCAAGAGACCCAGTACTTC. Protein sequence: CASARGLGTQETQYF.

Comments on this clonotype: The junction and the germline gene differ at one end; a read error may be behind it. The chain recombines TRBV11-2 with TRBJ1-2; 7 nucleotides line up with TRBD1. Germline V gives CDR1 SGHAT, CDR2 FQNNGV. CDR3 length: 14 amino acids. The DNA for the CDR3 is TGTGCCAGCAACTTAAACAGGGGATTCTATGGCTTCACATTC. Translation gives CASNLNRGFYGFTF.

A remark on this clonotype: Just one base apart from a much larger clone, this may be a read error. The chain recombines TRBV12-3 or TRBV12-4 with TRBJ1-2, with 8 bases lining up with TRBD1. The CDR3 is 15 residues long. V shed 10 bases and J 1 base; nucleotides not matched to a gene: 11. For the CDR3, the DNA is TGTGCCATCAGCACCACAGGGGGGTTTAACTATGGCTACACCTTC. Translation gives CAISTTGGFNYGYTF.

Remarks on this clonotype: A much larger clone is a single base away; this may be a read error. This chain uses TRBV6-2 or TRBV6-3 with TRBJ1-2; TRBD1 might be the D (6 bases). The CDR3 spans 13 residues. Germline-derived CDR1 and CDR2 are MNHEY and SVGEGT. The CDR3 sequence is CASSIGRGRGYAF. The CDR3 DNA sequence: TGTGCCAGCAGCATCGGCAGGGGTCGCGGCTACGCCTTC.

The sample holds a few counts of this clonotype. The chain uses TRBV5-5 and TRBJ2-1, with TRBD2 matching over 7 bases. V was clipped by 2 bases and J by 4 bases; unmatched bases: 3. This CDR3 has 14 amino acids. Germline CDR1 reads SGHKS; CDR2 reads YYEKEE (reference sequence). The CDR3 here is CASSFGGGYNEQFF. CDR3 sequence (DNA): TGTGCCAGCAGCTTCGGGGGAGGGTACAATGAGCAGTTCTTC.

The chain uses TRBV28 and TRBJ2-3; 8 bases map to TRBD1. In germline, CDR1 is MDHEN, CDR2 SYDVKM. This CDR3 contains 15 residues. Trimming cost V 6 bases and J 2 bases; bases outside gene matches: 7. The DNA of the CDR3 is TGTGCCAGCAGCACCGGACAGGGTTACACAGATACGCAGTATTTT. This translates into CASSTGQGYTDTQYF.

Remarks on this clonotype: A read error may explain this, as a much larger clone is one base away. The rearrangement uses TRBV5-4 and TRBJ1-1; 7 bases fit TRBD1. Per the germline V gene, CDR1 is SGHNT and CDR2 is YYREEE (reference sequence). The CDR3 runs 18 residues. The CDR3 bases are TGTACCAGCAGCTTGGTGGTTGGTGGCAGGGGGATCAGTACTGAAGCTTTCTTT. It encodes CTSSLVVGGRGISTEAFF. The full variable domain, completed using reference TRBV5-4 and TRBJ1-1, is ETGVTQSPTHLIKTRGQQVTLRCSSQSGHNTVSWYQQALGQGPQFIFQYYREEENGRGNFPPRFSGLQFPNYSSELNVNALELDDSALYLCTSSLVVGGRGISTEAFFGQGTRLTVV.

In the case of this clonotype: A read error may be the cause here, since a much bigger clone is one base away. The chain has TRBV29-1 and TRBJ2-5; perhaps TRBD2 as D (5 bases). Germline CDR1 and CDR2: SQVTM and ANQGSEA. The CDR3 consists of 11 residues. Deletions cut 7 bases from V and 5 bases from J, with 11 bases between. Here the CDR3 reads CSAGLRETQYF. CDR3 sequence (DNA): TGCAGCGCCGGACTCCGGGAGACCCAGTACTTC.

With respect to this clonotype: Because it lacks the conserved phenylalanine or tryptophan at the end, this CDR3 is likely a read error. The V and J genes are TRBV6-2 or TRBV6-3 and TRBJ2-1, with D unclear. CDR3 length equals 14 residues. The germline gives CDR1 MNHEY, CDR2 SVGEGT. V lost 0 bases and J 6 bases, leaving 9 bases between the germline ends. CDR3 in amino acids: CASSYSASANEQFS. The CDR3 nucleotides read TGTGCCAGCAGTTACTCAGCATCCGCCAATGAGCAGTTCTCC.

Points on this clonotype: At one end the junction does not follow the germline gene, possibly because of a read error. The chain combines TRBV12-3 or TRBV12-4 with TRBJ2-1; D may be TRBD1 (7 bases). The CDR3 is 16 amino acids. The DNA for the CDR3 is TGTGCCAGCAGTTTCAGGGGGGAGAGATTTGACAATGAGGAGTTCTTC. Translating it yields CASSFRGERFDNEEFF.

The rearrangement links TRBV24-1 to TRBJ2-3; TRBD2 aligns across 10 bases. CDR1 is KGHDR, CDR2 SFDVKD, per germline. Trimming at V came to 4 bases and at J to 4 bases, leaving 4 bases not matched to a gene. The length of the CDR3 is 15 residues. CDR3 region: CATSEASGSPDTQYF. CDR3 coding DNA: TGTGCCACCAGTGAGGCTAGCGGGAGCCCAGATACGCAGTATTTT.

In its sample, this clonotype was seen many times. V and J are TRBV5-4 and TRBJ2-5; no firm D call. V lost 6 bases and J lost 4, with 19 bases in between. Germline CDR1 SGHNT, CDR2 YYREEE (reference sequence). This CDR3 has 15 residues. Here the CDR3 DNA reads TGTGCCAGCAAATCCCCTGGGGTGACGGGAGAGACCCAGTACTTC. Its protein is CASKSPGVTGETQYF.

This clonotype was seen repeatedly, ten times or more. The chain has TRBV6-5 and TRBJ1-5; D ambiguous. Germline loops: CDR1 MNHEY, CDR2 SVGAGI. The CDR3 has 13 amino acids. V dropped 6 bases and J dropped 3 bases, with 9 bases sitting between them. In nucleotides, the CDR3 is TGTGCCAGCAGCTACGGATTCAATCAGCCCCAGCATTTT. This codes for CASSYGFNQPQHF.

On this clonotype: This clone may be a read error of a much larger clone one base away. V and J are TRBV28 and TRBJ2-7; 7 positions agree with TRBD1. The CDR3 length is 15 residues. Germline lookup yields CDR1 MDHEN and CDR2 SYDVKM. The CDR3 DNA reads TGTGTCAGCAGTCGGGACAGCGCGAGCTCCTACGAGCAGTACTTC. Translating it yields CVSSRDSASSYEQYF.

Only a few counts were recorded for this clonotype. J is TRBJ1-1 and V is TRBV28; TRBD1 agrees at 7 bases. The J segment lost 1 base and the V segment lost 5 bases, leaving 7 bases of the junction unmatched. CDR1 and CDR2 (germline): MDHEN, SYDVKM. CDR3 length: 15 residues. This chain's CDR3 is CASSEIGTANTEAFF. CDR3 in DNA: TGTGCCAGCAGTGAAATCGGGACAGCGAACACTGAAGCTTTCTTT.

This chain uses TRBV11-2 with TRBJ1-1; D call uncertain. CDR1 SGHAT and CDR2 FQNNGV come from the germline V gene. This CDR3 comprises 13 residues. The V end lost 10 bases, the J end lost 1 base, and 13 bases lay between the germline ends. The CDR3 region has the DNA TGTGCCAATAGCTTATCGGGGAACACTGAAGCTTTCTTT. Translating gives CANSLSGNTEAFF.

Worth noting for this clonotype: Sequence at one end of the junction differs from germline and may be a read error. CDR3 nucleotide sequence: TGTTCCAGCAGTTACTTTGCGAGGGCAGGGCGGAACACTGAAGCCTTCTTT. This translates into CSSSYFARAGRNTEAFF. The genes are TRBV6-5 and TRBJ1-1; maybe TRBD1 (5 bases). The CDR3 covers 17 residues. Germline CDR1 is MNHEY and CDR2 is SVGAGI.

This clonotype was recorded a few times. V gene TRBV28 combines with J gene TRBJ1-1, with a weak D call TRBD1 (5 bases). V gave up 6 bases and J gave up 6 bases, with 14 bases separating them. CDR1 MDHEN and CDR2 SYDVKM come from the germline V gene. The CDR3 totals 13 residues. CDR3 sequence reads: CASRSSGAPEAFF. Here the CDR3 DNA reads TGTGCCAGCAGGTCGTCCGGGGCGCCTGAAGCTTTCTTT.

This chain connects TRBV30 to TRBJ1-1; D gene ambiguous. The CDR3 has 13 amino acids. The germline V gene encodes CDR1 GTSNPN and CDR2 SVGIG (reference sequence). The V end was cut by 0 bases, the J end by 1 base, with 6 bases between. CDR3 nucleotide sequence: TGTGCCTGGAGTGTACAGAAGAACACTGAAGCTTTCTTT. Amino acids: CAWSVQKNTEAFF.

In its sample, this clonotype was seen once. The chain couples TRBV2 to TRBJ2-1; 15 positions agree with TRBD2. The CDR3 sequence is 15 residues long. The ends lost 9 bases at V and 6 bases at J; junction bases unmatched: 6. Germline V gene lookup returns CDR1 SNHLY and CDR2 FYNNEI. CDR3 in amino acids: CARRTSGRAGNEQFF. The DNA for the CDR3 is TGTGCCAGACGGACTAGCGGGAGGGCCGGCAATGAGCAGTTCTTC.

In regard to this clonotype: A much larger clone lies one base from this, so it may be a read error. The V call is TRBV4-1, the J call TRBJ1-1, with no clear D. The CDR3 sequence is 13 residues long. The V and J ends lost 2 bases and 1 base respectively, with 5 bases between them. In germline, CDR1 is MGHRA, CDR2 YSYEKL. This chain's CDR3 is CASSQRRNTEAFF. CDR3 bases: TGCGCCAGCAGCCAAAGACGGAACACTGAAGCTTTCTTT.